This T cell receptor (beta chain) came from a study of technical replicates of blood from a few donors. Assay used: immunoSEQ multiplex PCR; TCRdb lists only in-frame clones, some missing. The sample holds fewer than 100,000 clones; around nine tenths are singletons and the top ten take 0.41%. CDR3 length equals 14 residues. Per the germline V gene, CDR1 is SGHAT and CDR2 is FQNNGV. V was cut by 6 bases and J by 0 bases, with 11 bases left in between. Sequencing used T cells isolated from PBMCs. The V and J genes are TRBV11-2 and TRBJ1-1; D unclear. This receptor was taken from a human donor in good health. The CDR3 DNA reads TGTGCCAGCAGATATCATTACTTGAACACTGAAGCTTTCTTT. This gives the protein CASRYHYLNTEAFF.